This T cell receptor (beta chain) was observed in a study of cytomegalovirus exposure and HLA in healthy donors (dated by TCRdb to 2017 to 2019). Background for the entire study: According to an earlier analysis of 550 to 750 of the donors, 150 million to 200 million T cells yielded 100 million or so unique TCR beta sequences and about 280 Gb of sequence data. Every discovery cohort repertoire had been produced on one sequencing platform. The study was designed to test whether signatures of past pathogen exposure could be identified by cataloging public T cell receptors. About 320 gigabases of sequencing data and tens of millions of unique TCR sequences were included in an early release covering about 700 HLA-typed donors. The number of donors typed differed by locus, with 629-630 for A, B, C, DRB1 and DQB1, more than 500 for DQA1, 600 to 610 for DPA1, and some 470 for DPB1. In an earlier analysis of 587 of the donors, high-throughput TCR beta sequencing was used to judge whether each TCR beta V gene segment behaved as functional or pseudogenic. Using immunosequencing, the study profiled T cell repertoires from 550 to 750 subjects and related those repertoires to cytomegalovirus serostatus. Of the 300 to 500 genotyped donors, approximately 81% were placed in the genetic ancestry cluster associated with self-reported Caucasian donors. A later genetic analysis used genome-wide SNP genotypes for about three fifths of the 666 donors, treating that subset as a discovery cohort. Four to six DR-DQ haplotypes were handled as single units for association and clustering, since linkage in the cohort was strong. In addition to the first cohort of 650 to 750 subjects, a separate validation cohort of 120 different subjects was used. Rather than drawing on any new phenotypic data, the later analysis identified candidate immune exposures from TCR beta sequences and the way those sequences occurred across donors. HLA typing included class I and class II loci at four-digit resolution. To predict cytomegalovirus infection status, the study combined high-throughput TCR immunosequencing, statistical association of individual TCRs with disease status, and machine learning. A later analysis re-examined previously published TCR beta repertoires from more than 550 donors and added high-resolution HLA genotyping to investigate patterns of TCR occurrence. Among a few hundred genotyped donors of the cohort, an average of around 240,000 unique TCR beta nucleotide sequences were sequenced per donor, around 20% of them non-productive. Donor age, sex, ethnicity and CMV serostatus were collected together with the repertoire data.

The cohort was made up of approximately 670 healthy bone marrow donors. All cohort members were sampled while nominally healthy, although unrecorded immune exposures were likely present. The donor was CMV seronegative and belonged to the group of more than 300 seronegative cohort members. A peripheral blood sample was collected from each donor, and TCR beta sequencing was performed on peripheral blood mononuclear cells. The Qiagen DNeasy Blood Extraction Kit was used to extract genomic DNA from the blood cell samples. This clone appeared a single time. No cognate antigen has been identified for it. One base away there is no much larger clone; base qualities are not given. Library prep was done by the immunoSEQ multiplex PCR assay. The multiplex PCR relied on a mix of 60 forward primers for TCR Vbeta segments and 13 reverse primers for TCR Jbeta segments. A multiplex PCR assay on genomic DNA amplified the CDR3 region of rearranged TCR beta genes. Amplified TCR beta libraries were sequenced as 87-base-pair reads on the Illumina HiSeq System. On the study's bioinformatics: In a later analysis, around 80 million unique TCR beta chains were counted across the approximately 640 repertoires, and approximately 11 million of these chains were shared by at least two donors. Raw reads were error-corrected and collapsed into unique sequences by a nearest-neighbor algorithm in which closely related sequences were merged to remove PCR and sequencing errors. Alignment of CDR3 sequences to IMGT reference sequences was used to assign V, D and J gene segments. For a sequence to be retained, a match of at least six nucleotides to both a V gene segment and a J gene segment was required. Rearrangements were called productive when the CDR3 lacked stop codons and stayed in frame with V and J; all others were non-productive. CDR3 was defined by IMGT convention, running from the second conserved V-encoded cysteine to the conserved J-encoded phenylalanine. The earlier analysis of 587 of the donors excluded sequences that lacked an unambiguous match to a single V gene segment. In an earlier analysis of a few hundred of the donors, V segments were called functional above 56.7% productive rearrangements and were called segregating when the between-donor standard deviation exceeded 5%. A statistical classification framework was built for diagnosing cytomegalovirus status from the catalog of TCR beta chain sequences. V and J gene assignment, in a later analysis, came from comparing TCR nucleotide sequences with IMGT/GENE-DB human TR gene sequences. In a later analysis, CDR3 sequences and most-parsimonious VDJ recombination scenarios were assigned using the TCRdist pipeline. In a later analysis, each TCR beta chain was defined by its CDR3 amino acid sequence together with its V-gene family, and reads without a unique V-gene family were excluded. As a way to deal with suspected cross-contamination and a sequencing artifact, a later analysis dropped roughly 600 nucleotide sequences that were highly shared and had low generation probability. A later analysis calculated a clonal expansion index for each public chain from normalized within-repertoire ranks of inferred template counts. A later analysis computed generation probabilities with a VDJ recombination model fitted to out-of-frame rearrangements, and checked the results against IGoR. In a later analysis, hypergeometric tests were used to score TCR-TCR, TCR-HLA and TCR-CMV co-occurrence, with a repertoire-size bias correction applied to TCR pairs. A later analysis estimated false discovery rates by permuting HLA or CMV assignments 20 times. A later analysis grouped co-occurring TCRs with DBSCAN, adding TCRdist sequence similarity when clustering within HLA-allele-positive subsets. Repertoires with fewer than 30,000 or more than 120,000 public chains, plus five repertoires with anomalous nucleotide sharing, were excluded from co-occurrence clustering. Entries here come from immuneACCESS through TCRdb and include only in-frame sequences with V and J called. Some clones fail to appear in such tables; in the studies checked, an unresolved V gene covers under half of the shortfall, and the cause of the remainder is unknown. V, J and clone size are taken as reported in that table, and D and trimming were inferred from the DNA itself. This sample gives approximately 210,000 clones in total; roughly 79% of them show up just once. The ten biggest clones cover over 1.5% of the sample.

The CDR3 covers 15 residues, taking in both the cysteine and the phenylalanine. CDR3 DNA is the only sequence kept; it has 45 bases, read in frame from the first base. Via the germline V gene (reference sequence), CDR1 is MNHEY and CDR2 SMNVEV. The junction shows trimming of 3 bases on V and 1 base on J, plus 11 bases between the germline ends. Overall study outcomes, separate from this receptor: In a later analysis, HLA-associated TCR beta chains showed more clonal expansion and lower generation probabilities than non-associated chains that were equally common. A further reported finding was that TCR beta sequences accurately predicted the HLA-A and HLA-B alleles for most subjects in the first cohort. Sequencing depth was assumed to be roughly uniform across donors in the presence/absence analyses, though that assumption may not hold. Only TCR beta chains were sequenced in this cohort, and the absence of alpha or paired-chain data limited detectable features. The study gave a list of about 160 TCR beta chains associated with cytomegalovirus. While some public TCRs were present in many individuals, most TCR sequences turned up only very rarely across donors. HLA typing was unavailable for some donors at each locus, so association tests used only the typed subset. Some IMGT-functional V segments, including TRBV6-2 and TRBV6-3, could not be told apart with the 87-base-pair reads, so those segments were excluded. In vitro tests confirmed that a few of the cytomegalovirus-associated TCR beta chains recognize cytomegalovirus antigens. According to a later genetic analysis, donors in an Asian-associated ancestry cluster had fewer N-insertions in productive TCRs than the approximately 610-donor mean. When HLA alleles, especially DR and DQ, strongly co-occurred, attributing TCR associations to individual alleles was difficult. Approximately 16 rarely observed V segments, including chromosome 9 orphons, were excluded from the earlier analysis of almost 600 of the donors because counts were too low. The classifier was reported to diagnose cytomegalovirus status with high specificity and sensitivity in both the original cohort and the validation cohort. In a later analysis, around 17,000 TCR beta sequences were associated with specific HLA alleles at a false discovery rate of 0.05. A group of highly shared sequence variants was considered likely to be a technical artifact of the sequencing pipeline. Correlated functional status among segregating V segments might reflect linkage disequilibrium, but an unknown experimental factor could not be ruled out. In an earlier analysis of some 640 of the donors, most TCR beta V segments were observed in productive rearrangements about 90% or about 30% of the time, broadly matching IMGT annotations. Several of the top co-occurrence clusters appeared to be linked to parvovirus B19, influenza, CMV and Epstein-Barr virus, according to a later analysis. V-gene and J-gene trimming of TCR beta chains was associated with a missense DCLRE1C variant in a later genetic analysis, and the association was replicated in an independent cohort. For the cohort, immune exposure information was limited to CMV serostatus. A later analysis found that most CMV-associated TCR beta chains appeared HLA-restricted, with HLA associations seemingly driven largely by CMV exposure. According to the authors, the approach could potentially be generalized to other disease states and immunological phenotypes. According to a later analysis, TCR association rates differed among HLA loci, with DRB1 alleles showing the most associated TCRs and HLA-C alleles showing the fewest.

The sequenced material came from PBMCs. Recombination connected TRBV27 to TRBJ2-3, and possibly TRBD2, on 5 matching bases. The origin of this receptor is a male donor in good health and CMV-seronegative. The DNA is TGTGCCAGCAGTTTGGGCGGGCGCCGCACAGATACGCAGTATTTT. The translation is CASSLGGRRTDTQYF.